One sample yielded the 25 T cell receptor beta chains listed below, sequenced in a study of blood T cells in healthy people across ages. Together with a sample-barcoded 5' primer, a J-beta primer mix was included in a second PCR lasting about 7 to 11 cycles. One entry per CDR3 protein results from TCRdb running MiXCR on the 5' RACE reads. This repertoire shows roughly 800,000 distinct CDR3 sequences, about 55% found once; its top ten account for roughly 40%. The sequenced sample was blood. These receptors were taken from a man of 80 years or more in good health.

This clonotype appeared many times. This rearrangement joins TRBV5-1 to TRBJ1-4; 12 bases are shared with TRBD1. This CDR3 region has 17 residues. Germline CDR1 SGHRS, CDR2 YFSETQ. The ends lost 4 bases at V and 3 bases at J; junction bases unmatched: 7. DNA of the CDR3: TGCGCCAGCAGCCCGGGACAGGGGGCAGTCGCTAATGAAAAACTGTTTTTT. Translation gives CASSPGQGAVANEKLFF.

CDR3 nucleotides: TGCAGTGCTAGAGATGGGGCGGGAGGGCCTCGCGAGCAGTACTTC. Protein sequence: CSARDGAGGPREQYF. The J gene is TRBJ2-7, the V gene TRBV20-1, with 9 bases matching TRBD2. The V and J ends lost 0 bases and 6 bases, in that order; junction bases with no gene match: 9. Looked up from germline, CDR1 is DFQATT and CDR2 is SNEGSKA (reference sequence). The CDR3 loop spans 15 amino acids.

This chain uses TRBV4-3 with TRBJ2-6, with D possibly being TRBD1 (6 bases). The germline CDR1 and CDR2 sequences are LGHNA and YSLEER. The germline V and J ends were trimmed by 0 bases and 4 bases, with 10 bases remaining between them. The CDR3 sequence is 16 residues long. The CDR3 sequence is CASSQESGTGANVLTF. DNA of the CDR3: TGCGCCAGCAGCCAAGAGTCCGGGACAGGGGCCAACGTCCTGACTTTC.

J is TRBJ1-1 and V is TRBV20-1; D is ambiguous. Germline V gives CDR1 DFQATT, CDR2 SNEGSKA (reference sequence). The CDR3 is made up of 10 amino acids. Trimming pared 6 bases from V and 8 bases from J, leaving 10 bases between. In DNA form, the CDR3 reads TGCAGTGCAGAGAGTGCAGAAGCTTTCTTT. Translation: CSAESAEAFF.

CDR3 nucleotides: TGCAGTGCTAGGGCCAGCTACCACGAGCAGTACTTC. Protein: CSARASYHEQYF. V gene TRBV20-1 combines with J gene TRBJ2-5; D gene uncertain. The J call may be wrong; the DNA end is better matched by TRBJ2-7. Germline loops: CDR1 DFQATT, CDR2 SNEGSKA (reference sequence). The CDR3 spans 12 residues.

V gene TRBV24-1 combines with J gene TRBJ2-3; TRBD2 matches at 12 bases. Germline V gene data show CDR1 as KGHDR and CDR2 as SFDVKD. The CDR3 extends over 16 amino acids. V gave up 6 bases and J gave up 0 bases; unmatched junction bases: 3. CDR3 residues: CATSTGTSGSTDTQYF. CDR3 DNA: TGTGCCACCAGTACCGGGACTAGCGGGAGCACAGATACGCAGTATTTT.

V and J are TRBV27 and TRBJ2-1, with D maybe TRBD1 (6 bases). V gave up 6 bases and J gave up 7 bases, with 13 bases separating them. Germline CDR1 reads MNHEY; CDR2 reads SMNVEV (reference sequence). This CDR3 is 13 amino acids long. The CDR3 protein is CASRLSGVNEQFF. The DNA of the CDR3 is TGTGCCAGCAGACTCTCAGGGGTTAATGAGCAGTTCTTC.

The chain joins TRBV5-4 to TRBJ1-4; D gene ambiguous. V dropped 4 bases and J dropped 8 bases, with 12 bases sitting between them. This CDR3 is built from 13 residues. Germline V CDR1 and CDR2: SGHNT, YYREEE (reference sequence). The CDR3 sequence: CASSPDIGEKLFF. The CDR3 DNA reads as TGTGCCAGCAGCCCAGACATCGGGGAAAAACTGTTTTTT. The complete variable domain, with remaining parts taken from reference TRBV5-4 and TRBJ1-4, reads ETGVTQSPTHLIKTRGQQVTLRCSSQSGHNTVSWYQQALGQGPQFIFQYYREEENGRGNFPPRFSGLQFPNYSSELNVNALELDDSALYLCASSPDIGEKLFFGSGTQLSVL.

This CDR3 reads CASSLAASGSSYPLHWSYNEQFF. As DNA, the CDR3 is TGCGCCAGCAGCTTGGCGGCTAGCGGGAGCTCCTACCCTCTTCACTGGTCCTACAATGAGCAGTTCTTC. The chain employs TRBV5-1 and TRBJ2-1, with 10 bases matching TRBD2. The CDR3 extends over 23 amino acids. CDR1 and CDR2 from the germline V gene are SGHRS and YFSETQ. Trimming at V came to 0 bases and at J to 1 base, leaving 22 bases not matched to a gene.

This clonotype occurred a few times. This chain links TRBV24-1 with TRBJ2-3; D gene uncertain. This CDR3 region has 15 residues. The V end lost 9 bases, the J end lost 4 bases, and 19 bases lay between the germline ends. The germline V gene has CDR1 KGHDR and CDR2 SFDVKD. CDR3 loop: CATFPPEQKPDTQYF. The CDR3 nucleotides are TGTGCCACCTTCCCTCCGGAGCAAAAGCCAGATACGCAGTATTTT.

This chain links TRBV20-1 with TRBJ1-3; unclear D gene. V lost 0 bases to trimming and J lost 0 bases, with 6 bases between them. In germline, CDR1 is DFQATT, CDR2 SNEGSKA (reference sequence). CDR3 length: 14 residues. CDR3 region: CSARDPLSGNTIYF. Here the CDR3 DNA reads TGCAGTGCTAGAGATCCTCTCTCTGGAAACACCATATATTTT.

This clonotype was observed a single time. One junction end does not reproduce the germline sequence, and a read error may be involved. The chain has TRBV6-5 and TRBJ2-7, with 9 bases fitting TRBD1. The germline V gene has CDR1 MNHEY and CDR2 SVGAGI. This CDR3 region has 18 residues. CDR3 sequence: CASSYSRSRDRESYEQYF. CDR3 DNA sequence: TGCGCCAGCAGTTACAGTCGGAGTCGGGACAGGGAATCCTACGAGCAGTACTTC.

The J gene is TRBJ2-7, the V gene TRBV9; the D gene is possibly TRBD1 (6 bases). Trimming pared 4 bases from V and 7 bases from J, leaving 21 bases between. The CDR3 runs to 15 residues. From germline, CDR1 is SGDLS and CDR2 YYNGEE. The DNA for the CDR3 is TGTGCCAGCAGCCCCCAGGGGTTCTCCTACAATGAGCAGTACTTC. Residues: CASSPQGFSYNEQYF.

This clonotype was detected only a few times. The chain recombines TRBV6-5 with TRBJ2-3, with TRBD2 as a possible D gene (8 bases). V was shortened by 6 bases and J by 8 bases, with 24 bases between the two germline ends. The CDR3 runs 16 residues. Per the germline V gene, CDR1 is MNHEY and CDR2 is SVGAGI. CDR3 bases: TGTGCCAGCAGCCGACAGGGCGGGGGGTTAACCGGTACGCAGTATTTT. It is translated as CASSRQGGGLTGTQYF.

A few counts support this clonotype. The chain employs TRBV28 and TRBJ2-6; D may be TRBD1 (7 bases). This CDR3 is 18 amino acids long. Germline CDR1 reads MDHEN; CDR2 reads SYDVKM. Trimming took 4 bases from V and 0 from J, leaving 16 bases between them. Written as DNA, the CDR3 is TGTGCCAGCAGTTCGCGGACAGGAGGGGACTCTGGGGCCAACGTCCTGACTTTC. Its protein is CASSSRTGGDSGANVLTF.

The rearrangement joins TRBV10-1 to TRBJ2-1; D gene ambiguous. The CDR3 sequence is 11 residues long. Between the trimmed V and J ends, which lost 3 bases and 9 bases, there was a span of 6 bases. Looked up from germline, CDR1 is WNHNN and CDR2 is SYGVQD (reference sequence). The CDR3 loop is CASSDGGEQFF. The CDR3 bases are TGCGCCAGCAGTGATGGTGGTGAGCAGTTCTTC.

The genes are TRBV20-1 and TRBJ2-5, with TRBD1 matching 8 bases. V lost 1 base to trimming and J lost 1 base; unmatched junction nucleotides: 5. Germline V gives CDR1 DFQATT, CDR2 SNEGSKA (reference sequence). The CDR3 is made up of 15 amino acids. DNA of the CDR3: TGCAGTGCTAGAGTCCTCAGGGGGCTCCAAGAGACCCAGTACTTC. Translating gives CSARVLRGLQETQYF.

As to this clonotype: Being one base from a much bigger clone, this may be a read error. CDR3 nucleotide sequence: TGTGTCGCCGGACGCGTGAACTACGAGCAGTACTTC. The encoded protein is CVAGRVNYEQYF. V is TRBV2 and J is TRBJ2-5; D ambiguous. The tail of the sequence fits TRBJ2-7 better, so the J call may be wrong. The CDR3 is 12 residues long. CDR1 is SNHLY, CDR2 FYNNEI, per germline.

V gene TRBV11-2 combines with J gene TRBJ2-1, with D perhaps TRBD1 (5 bases). The CDR3 loop spans 11 amino acids. The germline gives CDR1 SGHAT, CDR2 FQNNGV. Trimming stripped 10 bases from V and 10 bases from J, with 14 bases between. Here the CDR3 reads CATGFRGEQFF. The CDR3 nucleotides are TGTGCCACCGGGTTTAGGGGAGAGCAGTTCTTC.

This rearrangement joins TRBV2 to TRBJ1-1, with D perhaps matching TRBD1 (5 bases). Germline V lookup: CDR1 SNHLY, CDR2 FYNNEI. V was cut by 1 base and J by 12 bases, with 18 bases left in between. The CDR3 has 14 amino acids. The CDR3 DNA reads TGTGCCAGCAGTGAAGGAATAACAGGCTGGGGGACTTTCTTT. This codes for CASSEGITGWGTFF.

This clonotype appeared a few times. This sequence joins TRBV20-1 and TRBJ1-2; weak D call: TRBD1 (5 bases). V lost 5 bases and J 8 bases, leaving 9 bases between the germline ends. Per the germline V gene, CDR1 is DFQATT and CDR2 is SNEGSKA (reference sequence). The CDR3 has 10 residues. CDR3 in DNA: TGCAGTGCTCTCAGGGAGGGCTACACCTTC. Protein: CSALREGYTF.

The gene calls are TRBV28 and TRBJ2-3; D is tentatively TRBD1 or TRBD2 (6 bases each). The CDR3 runs to 15 residues. Trimming shortened V by 6 bases and J by 2 bases, and 15 bases separated the two germline ends. CDR1 and CDR2 from the germline V gene are MDHEN and SYDVKM. In DNA form, the CDR3 reads TGTGCCAGCAGCCCTATTCGGGGGCCCACAGATACGCAGTATTTT. Translated, it gives CASSPIRGPTDTQYF.

The chain joins TRBV18 to TRBJ2-5; D ambiguous. Germline V gene sequence: CDR1 KGHSH, CDR2 LQKENI. Trimming removed 3 bases at V and 1 base at J, with 6 bases between. The CDR3 is 13 amino acids. CDR3 nucleotide sequence: TGTGCCAGCTCACCTATAGCCCAAGAGACCCAGTACTTC. Amino acids: CASSPIAQETQYF.

This chain joins TRBV28 and TRBJ2-4, with TRBD2 matching over 8 bases. The J call is in doubt because the DNA end fits TRBJ2-5 better. The CDR3 spans 15 residues. Germline lookup yields CDR1 MDHEN and CDR2 SYDVKM. The CDR3 nucleotides are TGTGCCAGCAGTTTTAGCGGGGAGACCCAAGAGACCCAGTACTTC. This translates into CASSFSGETQETQYF.

The genes are TRBV7-2 and TRBJ2-3; perhaps TRBD1 as D (6 bases). The germline gives CDR1 SGHTA, CDR2 FQGNSA. The CDR3 contains 13 residues. Deletions cut 1 base from V and 14 bases from J, with 16 bases between. CDR3 in amino acids: CASSLGTVRYAYF. In nucleotides, the CDR3 is TGTGCCAGCAGCTTAGGGACAGTCAGATACGCGTATTTT.